This TCR beta chain was sequenced in a study of shared clonotypes between healthy human individuals. Method: immunoSEQ multiplex PCR; TCRdb's copy keeps in-frame clones and lacks some. The table lists some 1,600,000 clones, roughly 98% of them singletons. Germline-derived CDR1 and CDR2 are SGDLS and YYNGEE. The V end lost 0 bases, the J end lost 5 bases, and 13 bases lay between the germline ends. The CDR3 length is 15 residues. Input material: naive CD4+ T cells sorted from blood. Subset reported: CD45RA+ positively selected. The chain employs TRBV9 and TRBJ2-3; D uncertain. The TCR comes from a young man in good health. This CDR3 reads CASSVALFHEDTQYF. The DNA of the CDR3 is TGTGCCAGCAGCGTAGCCCTTTTTCATGAAGATACGCAGTATTTT.